This T cell receptor (beta chain) was found in a study of beta chain features in type 1 diabetes. The wider study: Examination covered 107,917,701 sorted cells spanning all samples.

The CDR3 consists of 14 residues. CDR1 is LNHDA, CDR2 SQIVND, per germline (reference sequence). V shed 3 bases and J 1 base; nucleotides not matched to a gene: 1. Study results and limitations: Since sequencing was performed on cDNA, cells with high TCR expression could be over-represented. All four CD4+ subsets of Type 1 diabetes patients contained TCRB CDR3s that were moderately but significantly shorter. Shorter templates might be favored by PCR, and equally so in patients and in controls.

Sorting with CD45RO/CCR7/CD25/CD127/CD95/CD27 yielded naive, central memory, regulatory and stem-like memory CD4+ cells. Expressed TCRB transcripts were sequenced because the entire RNA isolate underwent reverse transcription. Profiled with immunoSEQ multiplex PCR; TCRdb holds only in-frame clones, not every one. This sample carries some 700,000 clones, about an eighth of them seen once, and the ten largest clones take about 0.02%. For this clone: Antigen specificity is unknown. Different DNA sequences within this sample yield the same CDR3.

The sample consisted of naive CD4+ T cells from blood. The sequence came from a man aged 18 to 29 with type 1 diabetes. This chain uses TRBV19 with TRBJ2-7; 9 positions match TRBD1. This CDR3 is CASSMGQGSYEQYF. CDR3 nucleotides: TGTGCCAGTAGTATGGGACAGGGTTCCTACGAGCAGTACTTC.